These T cell receptor beta chains were read from a single sample in a study of CD8 T cells in Susac syndrome. Via MiXCR, TCRdb re-called the immunoSEQ multiplex PCR reads, giving one row per CDR3 protein. Of 200,000 or so distinct CDR3 sequences in the sample, roughly 95% are singletons; the top ten hold 0.093%. The sequencing sample was made of CD4+ T cells from PBMCs. These receptors were obtained from a human donor with multiple sclerosis. The CDR3 runs from the conserved cysteine through the conserved F or W. Fields, in order: D gene, J gene, clone size, V gene, CDR3 DNA, CDR3 protein. A D gene is named only where the DNA matches it firmly. Clone size is given for some rows only: seen once, a few or many times, or a class if the clone is expanded.

d_call: .
j_call: TRBJ2-3
clone_size: .
v_call: TRBV6-7
cdr3_nt: TGTGCCAACTCTGGGGGGACCGATACGCAGTATTTT
cdr3_aa: CANSGGTDTQYF

d_call: TRBD1
j_call: TRBJ2-3
clone_size: .
v_call: TRBV20-1
cdr3_nt: TGCAGTGCTGGATACAGGGGGCGCGAGATTGGGGCAGATACGCAGTATTTT
cdr3_aa: CSAGYRGREIGADTQYF

d_call: TRBD2
j_call: TRBJ2-1
clone_size: .
v_call: TRBV20-1
cdr3_nt: TGCAGTGCCAAAGGGACTAGCGGCACCAATGAGCAGTTCTTC
cdr3_aa: CSAKGTSGTNEQFF

d_call: TRBD1
j_call: TRBJ2-7
clone_size: .
v_call: TRBV9
cdr3_nt: TGTGCCAGCAGCCCCCGACAGGGGAGGAACTACGAGCAGTACTTC
cdr3_aa: CASSPRQGRNYEQYF

d_call: TRBD2
j_call: TRBJ2-5
clone_size: once
v_call: TRBV12-3/TRBV12-4
cdr3_nt: TGTGCCAGCAGAACGAGCGGGAGTCCCCGAGAGACCCAGTACTTC
cdr3_aa: CASRTSGSPRETQYF

d_call: .
j_call: TRBJ1-5
clone_size: .
v_call: TRBV7-2
cdr3_nt: TGTGCCAGTGCGACCGTGGGGGATCAGCCCCAGCATTTT
cdr3_aa: CASATVGDQPQHF

d_call: .
j_call: TRBJ2-1
clone_size: .
v_call: TRBV15
cdr3_nt: TGTGCCACCGGTTGGGACCGGGCCCCTGGGCAGTTCTTC
cdr3_aa: CATGWDRAPGQFF

d_call: TRBD1
j_call: TRBJ1-2
clone_size: .
v_call: TRBV20-1
cdr3_nt: TGCAGTGCTAGGAAAACAGGGGGCTTTGGCTACACCTTC
cdr3_aa: CSARKTGGFGYTF

d_call: TRBD1
j_call: TRBJ2-1
clone_size: .
v_call: TRBV12-3/TRBV12-4
cdr3_nt: TGTGCCAGCAGCCGAACAGGGGGCAACTACAATGAGCAGTTCTTC
cdr3_aa: CASSRTGGNYNEQFF

d_call: TRBD1
j_call: TRBJ2-7
clone_size: .
v_call: TRBV6-5
cdr3_nt: TGTGCCAGCAGTTACGCGGGACAGGAGGGCGAGCAGTACTTC
cdr3_aa: CASSYAGQEGEQYF

d_call: .
j_call: TRBJ2-7
clone_size: .
v_call: TRBV2
cdr3_nt: TGTGCCAGCAGTGAAGCGCTGGGGGGCCCGTACTTC
cdr3_aa: CASSEALGGPYF

d_call: TRBD2
j_call: TRBJ2-7
clone_size: .
v_call: TRBV10-3
cdr3_nt: TGTGCCATCAGTGGGGGGACTAGCGGATCCTACGAGCAGTACTTC
cdr3_aa: CAISGGTSGSYEQYF

d_call: TRBD1
j_call: TRBJ1-2
clone_size: .
v_call: TRBV23-1
cdr3_nt: TGCGCCAGCAGCTACAAAGCAGGGGGACATGGCTACACCTTC
cdr3_aa: CASSYKAGGHGYTF

d_call: .
j_call: TRBJ2-1
clone_size: .
v_call: TRBV4-1
cdr3_nt: TGCGCCAGCACCAGGGGGGCCGGGGATGAGCAGTTCTTC
cdr3_aa: CASTRGAGDEQFF

d_call: .
j_call: TRBJ2-1
clone_size: .
v_call: TRBV7-2
cdr3_nt: TGTGCCAGCAGCTTAGACCCTAGACGGAGGGGCAAGCAGTTCTTC
cdr3_aa: CASSLDPRRRGKQFF

d_call: .
j_call: TRBJ2-1
clone_size: .
v_call: TRBV6-9
cdr3_nt: TGTGCCAGCGGCGATGAGCAGTTCTTC
cdr3_aa: CASGDEQFF

d_call: .
j_call: TRBJ2-3
clone_size: .
v_call: TRBV20-1
cdr3_nt: TGCAGTGCTACCACTAGAGTGACAGATACGCAGTATTTT
cdr3_aa: CSATTRVTDTQYF

d_call: TRBD1
j_call: TRBJ2-7
clone_size: .
v_call: TRBV6-6
cdr3_nt: TGTGCCAGCACGGACAGGGGGGGAGTCTACGAGCAGTACTTC
cdr3_aa: CASTDRGGVYEQYF

d_call: .
j_call: TRBJ2-2
clone_size: .
v_call: TRBV7-9
cdr3_nt: TGTGCCAGCAGCTTAGGGCAGCCAACCGGGGAGCTGTTTTTT
cdr3_aa: CASSLGQPTGELFF

d_call: .
j_call: TRBJ2-1
clone_size: .
v_call: TRBV12-3/TRBV12-4
cdr3_nt: TGTGCCAGCAGGCAGGACAGAAACAATGAGCAGTTCTTC
cdr3_aa: CASRQDRNNEQFF

d_call: .
j_call: TRBJ2-3
clone_size: .
v_call: TRBV7-9
cdr3_nt: TGTGCCAGCAGCTTAGAGGCGGGAGATACGCAGTATTTT
cdr3_aa: CASSLEAGDTQYF

d_call: .
j_call: TRBJ2-7
clone_size: .
v_call: TRBV30
cdr3_nt: TGTGCCTGGAGTGGGGGGATCACCTACGAGCAGTACTTC
cdr3_aa: CAWSGGITYEQYF

d_call: TRBD1
j_call: TRBJ1-5
clone_size: .
v_call: TRBV20-1
cdr3_nt: TGCAGTGCTAGGGGGGACAGGGGGCACCAGCCCCAGCATTTT
cdr3_aa: CSARGDRGHQPQHF

d_call: .
j_call: TRBJ2-5
clone_size: .
v_call: TRBV5-1
cdr3_nt: TGCGCCAGCAGCTTGGGGATCTCAGAGACCCAGTACTTC
cdr3_aa: CASSLGISETQYF

d_call: .
j_call: TRBJ2-3
clone_size: .
v_call: TRBV29-1
cdr3_nt: TGCAGCGTCCGAGGCACAGATACGCAGTATTTT
cdr3_aa: CSVRGTDTQYF

d_call: .
j_call: TRBJ1-2
clone_size: .
v_call: TRBV30
cdr3_nt: TGTGCCTGGTCGAGGGCCTATGGCTACACCTTC
cdr3_aa: CAWSRAYGYTF

d_call: .
j_call: TRBJ1-2
clone_size: .
v_call: TRBV27
cdr3_nt: TGTGCCAGCAGCCAGGCGCGGTTTAACTATGGCTACACCTTC
cdr3_aa: CASSQARFNYGYTF

d_call: .
j_call: TRBJ2-3
clone_size: few
v_call: TRBV30
cdr3_nt: TGTGCCTGGAGCGGAGCAGATACGCAGTATTTT
cdr3_aa: CAWSGADTQYF

d_call: .
j_call: TRBJ1-2
clone_size: once
v_call: TRBV7-9
cdr3_nt: TGTGCCAGCAGCTTAAGAAATGGCTACACCTTC
cdr3_aa: CASSLRNGYTF

d_call: .
j_call: TRBJ2-1
clone_size: few
v_call: TRBV12-3/TRBV12-4
cdr3_nt: TGTGCCAGCAGTTTTTCCAGGGGCAATGAGCAGTTCTTC
cdr3_aa: CASSFSRGNEQFF

d_call: .
j_call: TRBJ2-3
clone_size: once
v_call: TRBV9
cdr3_nt: TGTGCCAGCAACCGAGACGCTCCTAGCACAGATACGCAGTATTTT
cdr3_aa: CASNRDAPSTDTQYF

d_call: .
j_call: TRBJ1-2
clone_size: .
v_call: TRBV13
cdr3_nt: TGTGCCAGCAGCTTTGGCAGGGACTATGGCTACACCTTC
cdr3_aa: CASSFGRDYGYTF

d_call: TRBD1
j_call: TRBJ1-2
clone_size: .
v_call: TRBV14
cdr3_nt: TGTGCCAGCAGCCTGGACAGGGCTGGCTACACCTTC
cdr3_aa: CASSLDRAGYTF

d_call: .
j_call: TRBJ1-2
clone_size: .
v_call: TRBV18
cdr3_nt: TGTGCCAGCTCACCAGGGACATTCGCTAACTATGGCTACACCTTC
cdr3_aa: CASSPGTFANYGYTF

d_call: .
j_call: TRBJ2-1
clone_size: .
v_call: TRBV5-6
cdr3_nt: TGTGCCAGCAGCTTGGACGGGATTGGGAATGAGCAGTTCTTC
cdr3_aa: CASSLDGIGNEQFF

d_call: TRBD1
j_call: TRBJ2-7
clone_size: .
v_call: TRBV25-1
cdr3_nt: TGTGCCAGCAGTGCAGTTGGGACAGGGAGATACGAGCAGTACTTC
cdr3_aa: CASSAVGTGRYEQYF

d_call: TRBD1
j_call: TRBJ2-7
clone_size: .
v_call: TRBV12-3/TRBV12-4
cdr3_nt: TGTGCCAGCAGCCGACAGGGGAGGAACTACGAGCAGTACTTC
cdr3_aa: CASSRQGRNYEQYF

d_call: .
j_call: TRBJ1-2
clone_size: .
v_call: TRBV12-3/TRBV12-4
cdr3_nt: TGTGCCAGCAGTCTCCGACAGGTCTCCATTTATGGCTACACCTTC
cdr3_aa: CASSLRQVSIYGYTF

d_call: .
j_call: TRBJ1-2
clone_size: .
v_call: TRBV6-2/TRBV6-3
cdr3_nt: TGTGCCAGCAACCCTACAGGGAGGGATAACTATGGCTACACCTTC
cdr3_aa: CASNPTGRDNYGYTF

d_call: TRBD2
j_call: TRBJ2-1
clone_size: .
v_call: TRBV2
cdr3_nt: TGTGCCAGCAGTCGTACTAGCGGGAGCTCCTACAATGAGCAGTTCTTC
cdr3_aa: CASSRTSGSSYNEQFF

d_call: TRBD2
j_call: TRBJ2-1
clone_size: .
v_call: TRBV30
cdr3_nt: TGTGCCTGGAGTTCCGGGGGGTACAATGAGCAGTTCTTC
cdr3_aa: CAWSSGGYNEQFF

d_call: .
j_call: TRBJ1-1
clone_size: .
v_call: TRBV18
cdr3_nt: TGTGCCAGCTCACCACCGACAGTGCAGGGCACTGAAGCTTTCTTT
cdr3_aa: CASSPPTVQGTEAFF

d_call: .
j_call: TRBJ1-2
clone_size: .
v_call: TRBV3-1
cdr3_nt: TGTGCCAGCAGCCAAGATCGAATGGGGCAGTTTTCTTATGGCTACACCTTC
cdr3_aa: CASSQDRMGQFSYGYTF

d_call: TRBD1
j_call: TRBJ2-7
clone_size: .
v_call: TRBV2
cdr3_nt: TGTGCCAGCACCCTTTCCCGGGACAGGGGAATCGAGCAGTACTTC
cdr3_aa: CASTLSRDRGIEQYF

d_call: .
j_call: TRBJ2-5
clone_size: .
v_call: TRBV29-1
cdr3_nt: TGCAGCGTGGGGGGTTATACCAGAGAAGAGACCCAGTACTTC
cdr3_aa: CSVGGYTREETQYF

d_call: .
j_call: TRBJ1-2
clone_size: .
v_call: TRBV20-1
cdr3_nt: TGCAGTGCTAGAGATTCGGGTGGCTACACCTTC
cdr3_aa: CSARDSGGYTF

d_call: TRBD1
j_call: TRBJ2-7
clone_size: .
v_call: TRBV12-3/TRBV12-4
cdr3_nt: TGTGCCAGCAGCGCAAGGGGGCGGCCCTACGAGCAGTACTTC
cdr3_aa: CASSARGRPYEQYF

d_call: .
j_call: TRBJ2-3
clone_size: few
v_call: TRBV18
cdr3_nt: TGTGCCAGCTCACCAGGGGCAGATACGCAGTATTTT
cdr3_aa: CASSPGADTQYF

d_call: .
j_call: TRBJ2-1
clone_size: .
v_call: TRBV30
cdr3_nt: TGTGCCTGGAGCCGAATTTACAATGAGCAGTTCTTC
cdr3_aa: CAWSRIYNEQFF